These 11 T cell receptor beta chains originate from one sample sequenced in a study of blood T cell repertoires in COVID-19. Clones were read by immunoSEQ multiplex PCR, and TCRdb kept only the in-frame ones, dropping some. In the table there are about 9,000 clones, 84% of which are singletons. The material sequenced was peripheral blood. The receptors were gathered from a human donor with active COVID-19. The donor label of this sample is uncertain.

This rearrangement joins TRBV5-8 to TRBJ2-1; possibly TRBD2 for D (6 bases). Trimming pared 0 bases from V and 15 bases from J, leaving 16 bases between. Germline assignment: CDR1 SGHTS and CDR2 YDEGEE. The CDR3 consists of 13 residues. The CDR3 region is CASSLASGVPRFF. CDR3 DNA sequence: TGTGCCAGCAGCTTGGCCTCGGGGGTTCCCAGGTTCTTC.

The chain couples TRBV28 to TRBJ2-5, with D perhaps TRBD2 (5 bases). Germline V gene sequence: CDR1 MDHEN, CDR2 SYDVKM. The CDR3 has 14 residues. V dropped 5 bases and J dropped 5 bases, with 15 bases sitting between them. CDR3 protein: CASSPAAGWETQYF. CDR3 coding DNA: TGTGCCAGCAGTCCGGCTGCGGGCTGGGAGACCCAGTACTTC.

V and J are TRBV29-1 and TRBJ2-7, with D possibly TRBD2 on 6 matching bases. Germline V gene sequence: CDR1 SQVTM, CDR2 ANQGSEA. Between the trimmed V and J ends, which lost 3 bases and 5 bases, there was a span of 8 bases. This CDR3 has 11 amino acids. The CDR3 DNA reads TGCAGCGTTGACGGGGAGGACGAGCAGTACTTC. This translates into CSVDGEDEQYF.

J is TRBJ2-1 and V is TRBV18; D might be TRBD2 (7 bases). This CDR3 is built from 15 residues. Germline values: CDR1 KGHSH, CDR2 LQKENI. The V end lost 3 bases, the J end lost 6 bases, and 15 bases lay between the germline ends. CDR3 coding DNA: TGTGCCAGCTCACCGGGGGGGGCTCCCCTCAATGAGCAGTTCTTC. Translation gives CASSPGGAPLNEQFF.

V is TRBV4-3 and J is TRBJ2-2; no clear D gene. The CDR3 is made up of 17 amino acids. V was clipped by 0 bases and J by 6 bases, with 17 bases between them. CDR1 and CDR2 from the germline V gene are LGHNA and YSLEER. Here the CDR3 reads CASSQDFGNSLPGELFF. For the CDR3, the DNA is TGCGCCAGCAGCCAAGATTTCGGTAACAGTCTCCCCGGGGAGCTGTTTTTT.

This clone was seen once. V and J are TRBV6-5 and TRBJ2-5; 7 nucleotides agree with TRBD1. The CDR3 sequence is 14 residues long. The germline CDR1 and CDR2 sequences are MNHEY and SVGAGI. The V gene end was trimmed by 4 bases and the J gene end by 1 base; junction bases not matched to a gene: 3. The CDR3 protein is CASSFGQVQETQYF. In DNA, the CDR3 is TGTGCCAGCAGTTTTGGACAGGTCCAAGAGACCCAGTACTTC.

Here the CDR3 reads CASSQLPGTGELFF. The CDR3 DNA reads as TGTGCCAGCAGCCAGCTACCAGGAACCGGGGAGCTGTTTTTT. The rearrangement uses TRBV14 and TRBJ2-2; no reliable D call. Trimming shortened V by 3 bases and J by 5 bases, and 10 bases separated the two germline ends. This CDR3 has 14 residues. Germline V gives CDR1 SGHDN, CDR2 FVKESK.

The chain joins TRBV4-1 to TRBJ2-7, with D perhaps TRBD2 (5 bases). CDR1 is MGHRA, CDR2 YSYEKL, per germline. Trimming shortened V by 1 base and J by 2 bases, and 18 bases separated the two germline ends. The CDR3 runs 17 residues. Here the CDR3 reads CASSQVLSLENPYEQYF. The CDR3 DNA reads TGCGCCAGCAGCCAAGTACTCTCACTAGAGAATCCCTACGAGCAGTACTTC.

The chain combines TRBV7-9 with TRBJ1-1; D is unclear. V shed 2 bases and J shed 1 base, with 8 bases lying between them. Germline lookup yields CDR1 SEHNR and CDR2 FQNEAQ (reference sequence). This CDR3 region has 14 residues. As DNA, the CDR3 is TGTGCCAGCAGCTTAAGCGGGTCGAACACTGAAGCTTTCTTT. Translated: CASSLSGSNTEAFF.

For the CDR3, the DNA is TGCGCCAGCAGCTTTGAGGGAGTCGAGCAGTACTTC. Amino acid sequence: CASSFEGVEQYF. The V and J genes are TRBV5-1 and TRBJ2-7; D might be TRBD2 (5 bases). In germline, CDR1 is SGHRS, CDR2 YFSETQ. This CDR3 is 12 amino acids long. V was clipped by 2 bases and J by 6 bases, with 9 bases between them.

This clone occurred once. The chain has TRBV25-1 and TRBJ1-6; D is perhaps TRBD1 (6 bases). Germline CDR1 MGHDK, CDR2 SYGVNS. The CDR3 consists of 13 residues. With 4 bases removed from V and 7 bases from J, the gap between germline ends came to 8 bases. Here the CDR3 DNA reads TGTGCCAGCAGTGCAACAGGGAATTCACCCCTCCACTTT. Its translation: CASSATGNSPLHF.